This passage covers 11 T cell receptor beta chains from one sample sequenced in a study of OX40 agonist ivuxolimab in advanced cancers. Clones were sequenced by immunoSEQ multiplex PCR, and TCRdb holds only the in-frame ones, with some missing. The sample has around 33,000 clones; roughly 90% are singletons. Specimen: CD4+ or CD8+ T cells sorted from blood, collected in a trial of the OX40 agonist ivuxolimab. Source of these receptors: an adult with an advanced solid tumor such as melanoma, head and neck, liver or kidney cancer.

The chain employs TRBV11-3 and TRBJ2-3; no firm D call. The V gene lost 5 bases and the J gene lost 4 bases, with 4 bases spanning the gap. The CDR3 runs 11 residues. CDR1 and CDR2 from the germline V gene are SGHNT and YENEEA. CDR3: CASSTPDTQYF. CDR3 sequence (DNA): TGTGCCAGCAGCACACCAGATACGCAGTATTTT.

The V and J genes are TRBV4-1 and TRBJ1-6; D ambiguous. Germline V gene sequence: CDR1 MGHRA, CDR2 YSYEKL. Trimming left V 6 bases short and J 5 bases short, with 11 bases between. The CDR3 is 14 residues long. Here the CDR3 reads CASSSWENNSPLHF. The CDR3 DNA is TGCGCCAGCAGTTCGTGGGAGAATAATTCACCCCTCCACTTT.

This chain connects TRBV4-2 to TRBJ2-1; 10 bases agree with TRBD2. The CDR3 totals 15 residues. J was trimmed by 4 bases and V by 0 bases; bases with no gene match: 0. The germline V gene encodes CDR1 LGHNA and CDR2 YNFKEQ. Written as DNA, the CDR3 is TGTGCCAGCAGCCAAGAAGCGGGAGGGTACAATGAGCAGTTCTTC. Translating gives CASSQEAGGYNEQFF.

This chain's CDR3 is CASSYQEAFF. The CDR3 DNA reads TGTGCCAGCAGTTATCAAGAAGCTTTCTTT. The chain combines TRBV6-5 with TRBJ1-1; D unclear. V was shortened by 3 bases and J by 8 bases, with 4 bases between the two germline ends. Germline loops: CDR1 MNHEY, CDR2 SVGAGI. CDR3 length: 10 amino acids.

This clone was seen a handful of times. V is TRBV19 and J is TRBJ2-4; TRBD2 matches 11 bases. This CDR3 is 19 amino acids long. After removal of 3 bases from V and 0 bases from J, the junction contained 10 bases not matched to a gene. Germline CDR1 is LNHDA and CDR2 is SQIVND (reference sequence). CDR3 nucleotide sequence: TGTGCCAGTAGTATTGCTAGCGGGAGGACAAACGGAGCCAAAAACATTCAGTACTTC. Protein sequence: CASSIASGRTNGAKNIQYF.

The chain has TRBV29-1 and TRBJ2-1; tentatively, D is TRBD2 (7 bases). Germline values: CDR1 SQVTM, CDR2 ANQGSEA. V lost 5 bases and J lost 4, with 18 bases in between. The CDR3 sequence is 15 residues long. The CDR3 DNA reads TGCAGCGTTAATGCGGGGGCTAGCGGATACAATGAGCAGTTCTTC. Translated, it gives CSVNAGASGYNEQFF.

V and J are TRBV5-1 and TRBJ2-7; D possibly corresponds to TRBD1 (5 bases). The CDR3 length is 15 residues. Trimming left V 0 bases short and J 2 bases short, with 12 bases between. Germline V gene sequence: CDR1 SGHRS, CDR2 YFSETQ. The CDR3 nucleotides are TGCGCCAGCAGCTTGGGGGGCCTAAATACCTACGAGCAGTACTTC. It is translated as CASSLGGLNTYEQYF.

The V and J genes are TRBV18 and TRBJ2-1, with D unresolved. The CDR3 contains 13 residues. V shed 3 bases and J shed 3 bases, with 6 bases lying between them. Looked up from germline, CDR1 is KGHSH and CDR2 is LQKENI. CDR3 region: CASSPPSYNEQFF. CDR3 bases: TGTGCCAGCTCACCCCCCAGCTACAATGAGCAGTTCTTC.

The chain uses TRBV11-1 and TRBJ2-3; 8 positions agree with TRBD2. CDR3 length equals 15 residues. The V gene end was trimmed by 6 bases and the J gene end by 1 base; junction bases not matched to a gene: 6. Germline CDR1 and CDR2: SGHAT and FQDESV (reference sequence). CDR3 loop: CASSQREQRTDTQYF. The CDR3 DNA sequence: TGTGCCAGCAGTCAGCGGGAGCAACGCACAGATACGCAGTATTTT.

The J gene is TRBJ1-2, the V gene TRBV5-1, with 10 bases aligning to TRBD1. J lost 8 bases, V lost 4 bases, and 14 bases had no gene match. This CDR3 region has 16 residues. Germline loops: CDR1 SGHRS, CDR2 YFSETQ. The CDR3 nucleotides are TGCGCCAGCAGCGGGCGGACAGGGGGTACGCCTATCGGCTACACCTTC. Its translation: CASSGRTGGTPIGYTF.

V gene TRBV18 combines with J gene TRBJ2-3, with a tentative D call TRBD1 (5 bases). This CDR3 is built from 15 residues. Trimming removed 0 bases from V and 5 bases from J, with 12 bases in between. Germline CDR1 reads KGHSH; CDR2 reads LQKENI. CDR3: CASSPPGRAGDTQYF. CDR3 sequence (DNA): TGTGCCAGCTCACCACCAGGCAGGGCTGGAGATACGCAGTATTTT.